The 5 T cell receptor beta chains below all came from one sample that was sequenced in a study of vaccination and CD4 T cells after COVID-19. Treatment noted: roughly ten-day PBMC culture with coronavirus spike peptide pools or control peptides (ViraFEST assay). Scientists ran DNA taken from cultured CD4+ T cells through the Oncomine TCR Beta short-read assay for sequencing. TCRdb passed the PCR reads through MiXCR, listing each CDR3 protein once. The sample includes around 9,100 distinct CDR3 sequences, 60% of them seen just once. Their antigens are not known. Sequenced material: cultured CD4+ T cells from blood, taken after SARS-CoV-2 vaccination. Receptors were obtained from a human donor with COVID-19.

In its sample, this clonotype was seen once. The chain combines TRBV6-1 with TRBJ1-1; tentatively, D is TRBD1 (6 bases). This CDR3 is 15 amino acids long. Between the trimmed V and J ends, which lost 7 bases and 0 bases, there was a span of 15 bases. From germline, CDR1 is MNHNS and CDR2 SASEGT. The CDR3: CASTQGHTMNTEAFF. As DNA, the CDR3 is TGTGCCAGCACCCAGGGGCATACGATGAACACTGAAGCTTTCTTT.

This clonotype was observed once. The J gene is TRBJ1-2, the V gene TRBV7-3, with D uncertain. The CDR3 consists of 14 residues. From germline, CDR1 is SGHTA and CDR2 FQGTGA. V lost 2 bases and J 7 bases, leaving 14 bases between the germline ends. CDR3 sequence: CASSLSSDCCGYTF. CDR3 DNA: TGTGCCAGCAGCTTATCCTCGGACTGCTGTGGCTACACCTTC.

V gene TRBV6-1 combines with J gene TRBJ1-2; D not certain. The CDR3 covers 13 residues. V was trimmed by 2 bases and J by 2 bases, leaving 6 bases between them. In germline, CDR1 is MNHNS, CDR2 SASEGT. CDR3 nucleotides: TGTGCCAGCAGTGAAACTAACAACTATGGCTACACCTTC. Its protein product is CASSETNNYGYTF.

This chain joins TRBV11-3 and TRBJ2-7; possible D gene TRBD2, 6 bases. In germline, CDR1 is SGHNT, CDR2 YENEEA. V dropped 0 bases and J dropped 5 bases, with 14 bases sitting between them. This CDR3 is 15 amino acids long. CDR3 region: CASSLEPGRRNEQYF. In nucleotides, the CDR3 is TGTGCCAGCAGCTTAGAGCCAGGGAGGAGGAACGAGCAGTACTTC.

This clonotype was seen more than once but under ten times. V and J are TRBV11-3 and TRBJ2-7; 7 bases map to TRBD1. The CDR3 length is 14 residues. Germline V gene sequence: CDR1 SGHNT, CDR2 YENEEA. Trimming at V came to 6 bases and at J to 4 bases, leaving 9 bases not matched to a gene. CDR3 coding DNA: TGTGCCAGCAGTCCACCACAGGGGAGATACGAGCAGTACTTC. Protein: CASSPPQGRYEQYF.